This is a list of T cell receptor beta chains from one sample in a study of OX40 agonist ivuxolimab in advanced cancers. Repertoires were generated with immunoSEQ multiplex PCR, while TCRdb's copy carries only in-frame clones and drops some. The table has 25,000 to 40,000 clones, roughly 81% seen once. This sample comprised CD4+ or CD8+ T cells sorted from blood, obtained in a trial of the OX40 agonist ivuxolimab. Receptor source: an adult with an advanced solid tumor such as melanoma, head and neck, liver or kidney cancer. Both conserved end residues are part of each CDR3. The D gene is left open where the match is weak. The size of a clone is reported for some rows only, either as once, few or many, or as a class for expanded clones.

D	size	J	V	DNA	CDR3
.	.	TRBJ2-7	TRBV6-5	TGTGCCAGATGGCCCTACGAGCAGTACTTC	CARWPYEQYF
.	once	TRBJ1-1	TRBV28	TGTGCCAGCAGTTATGGTGGGAGCCCCGGAGAAGCTTTCTTT	CASSYGGSPGEAFF
.	.	TRBJ2-7	TRBV7-8	TGTGCCAGCAGCCTCCTTGCCGGACAAGGAGCCGAGCAGTACTTC	CASSLLAGQGAEQYF
.	once	TRBJ2-7	TRBV5-6	TGTGCCAGCAGCTTGGGGGCGCTTACCTACGAGCAGTACTTC	CASSLGALTYEQYF
.	medium-sized	TRBJ1-6	TRBV9	TGTGCCAGCAGCGCCACAGGGAATTCACCCCTCCACTTT	CASSATGNSPLHF
.	few	TRBJ1-1	TRBV29-1	TGCAGCGTTGACGCCTTCGGGAACACTGAAGCTTTCTTT	CSVDAFGNTEAFF
.	.	TRBJ2-5	TRBV2	TGTGCCAGTTCTGACAGGTCACTGAAAGAGACCCAGTACTTC	CASSDRSLKETQYF
TRBD1	.	TRBJ2-2	TRBV19	TGTGCCACCCGGACAGGAGAGACGAACACCGGGGAGCTGTTTTTT	CATRTGETNTGELFF
TRBD1	.	TRBJ1-1	TRBV9	TGTGCCAGCAGCGGAGGGGGCTGGACTGAAGCTTTCTTT	CASSGGGWTEAFF
TRBD1	.	TRBJ2-2	TRBV19	TGTGCCAGTAGGGGACAGGGCAGCGGGGAGCTGTTTTTT	CASRGQGSGELFF
TRBD2	.	TRBJ2-1	TRBV28	TGTGCCAGCAGTTCACCGGGACTAGCGGGGAGCTCCTACAATGAGCAGTTCTTC	CASSSPGLAGSSYNEQFF
.	.	TRBJ1-2	TRBV11-2	TGTGCCAGCAGCCCAGGGCTCTTCCGCTATGGCTACACCTTC	CASSPGLFRYGYTF
.	.	TRBJ2-5	TRBV11-3	TGTGCCAGCAGCTTAGGTCAGCAAGAGACCCAGTACTTC	CASSLGQQETQYF
.	.	TRBJ1-5	TRBV6-5	TGTGCCAGCCTACAGCACCATAATCAGCCCCAGCATTTT	CASLQHHNQPQHF
.	.	TRBJ2-3	TRBV6-4	TGTGCCAGTCACGCCCGCACAGATACGCAGTATTTT	CASHARTDTQYF
.	.	TRBJ2-7	TRBV7-2	TGTGCCAGCAGCTTAGATGGCAGCTACGAGCAGTACTTC	CASSLDGSYEQYF
TRBD2	.	TRBJ2-2	TRBV2	TGTGCCAGCAGCGTCAGCGGGAGGGCCGGCGGGGAGCTGTTTTTT	CASSVSGRAGGELFF
.	.	TRBJ1-1	TRBV7-2	TGTGCCAGCAGCTTAGTGGGGCTCATGAACACTGAAGCTTTCTTT	CASSLVGLMNTEAFF
TRBD2	.	TRBJ2-3	TRBV30	TGTGCCTGGAGTGTACCCGGGCTAGCGGGAGCCAATACGCAGTATTTT	CAWSVPGLAGANTQYF
.	.	TRBJ1-5	TRBV20-1	TGCAGTGCTAGAGAACGGCGGGCCCAGCATTTT	CSARERRAQHF
TRBD1	few	TRBJ2-5	TRBV11-2	TGTGCCAGCAGATTAGACAGGGAGCGCCCTCAGTACTTC	CASRLDRERPQYF
.	.	TRBJ1-1	TRBV19	TGTGCCAGTAGTCTGGTCATCATGAACACTGAAGCTTTCTTT	CASSLVIMNTEAFF
.	once	TRBJ2-7	TRBV11-2	TGTGCCAGCAGCCCGTGGTGGGGGACCGAAAACGAGCAGTACTTC	CASSPWWGTENEQYF
.	.	TRBJ2-7	TRBV9	TGTGCCAGCAGCGTAGAAGCGTGGGGTGGGGAGCAGTACTTC	CASSVEAWGGEQYF
.	.	TRBJ1-1	TRBV7-9	TGTGCCAGCAGCTTTATACAGGGTATTATATCAGGTGAAGCTTTCTTT	CASSFIQGIISGEAFF
.	.	TRBJ1-6	TRBV5-5	TGTGCCAGCATCACTGGGGACGGCCATTCACCCCTCCACTTT	CASITGDGHSPLHF
.	once	TRBJ2-5	TRBV28	TGTGCCAGCAGTTTAAACTTACCGCCCCAAGAGACCCAGTACTTC	CASSLNLPPQETQYF
TRBD2	once	TRBJ2-1	TRBV7-2	TGTGCCAGCAGCTTAGCTCGGTCGAGCGGGGGGGGCAATGAGCAGTTCTTC	CASSLARSSGGGNEQFF
.	.	TRBJ1-3	TRBV21-1	TGTGCCAGCATCCAACTCGGTCCGGAGCCATGGCCACTGGGAAACACCATATATTTT	CASIQLGPEPWPLGNTIYF
.	.	TRBJ1-2	TRBV28	TGTGCCAGCAGACTCGACACGGTCTATGGCTACACCTTC	CASRLDTVYGYTF
.	few	TRBJ1-2	TRBV6-6	TGTGCCAGCAGTCCTAACTATGGCTACACCTTC	CASSPNYGYTF
.	.	TRBJ1-2	TRBV19	TGTGCCAGTAGTACTGACAGATCTAACTATGGCTACACCTTC	CASSTDRSNYGYTF
.	few	TRBJ2-7	TRBV6-1	TGTGCCAGCAGTAGACAGGTTTACGAGCAGTACTTC	CASSRQVYEQYF
.	.	TRBJ2-3	TRBV10-3	TGTGCCATCAGCGACCCGACAGGAAACACAGATACGCAGTATTTT	CAISDPTGNTDTQYF
.	.	TRBJ2-3	TRBV27	TGTGCCAGCAGTTCTGCCGGTTTTATCACGCAGTATTTT	CASSSAGFITQYF
.	.	TRBJ1-3	TRBV9	TGTGCCAGCAGCGAGACAATTAACCTTCCTGGAAACACCATATATTTT	CASSETINLPGNTIYF
.	.	TRBJ2-5	TRBV5-1	TGCGCCAGCTCGCACGGTTATCGCCAAGAGACCCAGTACTTC	CASSHGYRQETQYF
.	.	TRBJ1-1	TRBV11-2	TGTGCCAGCAGCTTAGATGGTACAACTAACACTGAAGCTTTCTTT	CASSLDGTTNTEAFF
.	.	TRBJ1-2	TRBV20-1	TGCATGGGGGGGATCAACTATGGCTACACCTTC	CMGGINYGYTF
.	few	TRBJ1-2	TRBV18	TGTGCCAGCTCACCACCGGGGCGAGGCTATGGCTACACCTTC	CASSPPGRGYGYTF
TRBD2	.	TRBJ2-1	TRBV4-1	TGCGCCAGCAGCCAAGACGGGGCGGGGGGGTACAATGAGCAGTTCTTC	CASSQDGAGGYNEQFF
.	.	TRBJ2-3	TRBV5-1	TGCGCCAGCAGCATCCAGACTAGTTTGGGATGGGATACGCAGTATTTT	CASSIQTSLGWDTQYF
TRBD1	.	TRBJ2-3	TRBV2	TGTGCCAGCAAGTACCTACTCCGGGACAGGGGCACAGATACGCAGTATTTT	CASKYLLRDRGTDTQYF
TRBD2	.	TRBJ2-1	TRBV9	TGTGCCAGCAGCGCCTCTCCCCAGCGGGGGGATGAGCAGTTCTTC	CASSASPQRGDEQFF
.	.	TRBJ1-5	TRBV30	TGTGCCTGGGTGGGGGGGCTAAGCAATCAGCCCCAGCATTTT	CAWVGGLSNQPQHF
.	few	TRBJ2-3	TRBV6-1	TGTGCCAGCAGGTTGACAGAGAGCACAGATACGCAGTATTTT	CASRLTESTDTQYF
.	.	TRBJ1-1	TRBV30	TGTGCCTGCTCGTATTCCCCTGAAGCTTTCTTT	CACSYSPEAFF
TRBD1	once	TRBJ1-4	TRBV4-3	TGCGCCAGCAGCCAGGGACAGCGGTCTAATGAAAAACTGTTTTTT	CASSQGQRSNEKLFF
.	.	TRBJ1-1	TRBV6-5	TGTGCCAGCAGTTACGGGGGGGCGACTGAAGCTTTCTTT	CASSYGGATEAFF
.	.	TRBJ2-3	TRBV4-3	TGCGCCAGCAGCCAAGGGGCCTGGGAGGGGGTCGCAGATACGCAGTATTTT	CASSQGAWEGVADTQYF
.	.	TRBJ2-3	TRBV7-2	TGTGCCAGCAGCTTCACGGGGGCTCGGGCAGATACGCAGTATTTT	CASSFTGARADTQYF
.	once	TRBJ2-3	TRBV7-3	TGTGCCAGCAGCCCCGCGCGGGCTCCCTATACGCAGTATTTT	CASSPARAPYTQYF
.	.	TRBJ1-6	TRBV6-1	TGTGCCAGCAGTGAAGCGCTCCTGGGGAGGTATTCACCCCTCCACTTT	CASSEALLGRYSPLHF
TRBD1	.	TRBJ2-4	TRBV27	TGTGCCAGCAGCCCCGGGACAGGCAAAAACATTCAGTACTTC	CASSPGTGKNIQYF
.	few	TRBJ2-1	TRBV11-1	TGTGCCAGCGCTCTTTGGGGGGCCTACAATGAGCAGTTCTTC	CASALWGAYNEQFF